The clone carrying this T cell receptor (beta chain) was recorded many times. The data originate from a study of low-dose radiotherapy and immunotherapy resistance in tumors. Study background: It was 1 Gy per fraction every two weeks that Cohort 2 received, adding up to 13 Gy over 26 weeks. Intravenous cyclophosphamide 200 mg/m2 was given every two weeks, one day before radiation and immunotherapy.

Covering alpha and beta chains, TRAV- and TRBV-specific primers were used for the first-strand cDNA. TCR amplification used roughly 21 PCR cycles, a constant-region primer and a V-primer adapter. In vitro transcription served to amplify the isolated mRNA. From the reads, TCRdb called clonotypes with MiXCR, one entry per CDR3 protein. The sample records about 30,000 distinct CDR3 sequences, around 50% being singletons. This sample's time point: after trial treatment. Treatment described: LDRT plus nivolumab, ipilimumab, low-dose cyclophosphamide and aspirin (RACIN trial). Along with nivolumab and ipilimumab, donors received aspirin, low-dose cyclophosphamide and low-dose radiotherapy. The sequencing used PBMCs, collected after low-dose radiotherapy plus immunotherapy. This TCR was recovered from a male donor with gallbladder cancer.

In nucleotides, the CDR3 is TGTGCCAGCAGTCAGACACGAGAGACCCAGTACTTC. Protein: CASSQTRETQYF. The genes are TRBV12-3 or TRBV12-4 and TRBJ2-5, with D unresolved. V lost 5 bases and J 4 bases, leaving 8 bases between the germline ends. The CDR3 spans 12 residues.